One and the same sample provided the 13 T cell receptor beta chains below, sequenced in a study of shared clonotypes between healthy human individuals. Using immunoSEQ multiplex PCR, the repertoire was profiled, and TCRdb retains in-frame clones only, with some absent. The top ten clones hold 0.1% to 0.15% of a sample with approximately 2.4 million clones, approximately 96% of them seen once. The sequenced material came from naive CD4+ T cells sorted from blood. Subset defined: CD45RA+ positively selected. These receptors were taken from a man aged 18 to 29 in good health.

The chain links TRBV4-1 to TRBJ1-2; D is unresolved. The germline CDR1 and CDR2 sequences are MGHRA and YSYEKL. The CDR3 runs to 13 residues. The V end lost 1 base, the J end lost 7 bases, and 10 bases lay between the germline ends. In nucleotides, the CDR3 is TGCGCCAGCAGCCAAGTGCTTATGGGTGGCTACACCTTC. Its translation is CASSQVLMGGYTF.

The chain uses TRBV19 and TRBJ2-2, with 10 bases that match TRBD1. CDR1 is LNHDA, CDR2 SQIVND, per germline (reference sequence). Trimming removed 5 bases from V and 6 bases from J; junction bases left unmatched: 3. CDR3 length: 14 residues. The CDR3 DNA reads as TGTGCCAGTAGTGGACAGGGGGTCCCCGGGGAGCTGTTTTTT. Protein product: CASSGQGVPGELFF.

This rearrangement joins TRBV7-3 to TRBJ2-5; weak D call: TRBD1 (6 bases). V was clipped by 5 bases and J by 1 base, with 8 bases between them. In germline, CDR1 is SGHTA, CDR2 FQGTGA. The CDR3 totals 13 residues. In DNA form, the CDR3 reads TGTGCCAGCAGCCGCAGGGGCCAAGAGACCCAGTACTTC. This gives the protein CASSRRGQETQYF.

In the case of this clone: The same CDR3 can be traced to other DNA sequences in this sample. CDR3 nucleotides: TGTGCCAGCAGTGAAGGGGGCTCTAACTATGGCTACACCTTC. Encoded protein: CASSEGGSNYGYTF. The gene calls are TRBV6-1 and TRBJ1-2; weak D call: TRBD1 (5 bases). The V end was cut by 1 base, the J end by 0 bases, with 6 bases between. This CDR3 comprises 14 residues. Germline values: CDR1 MNHNS, CDR2 SASEGT.

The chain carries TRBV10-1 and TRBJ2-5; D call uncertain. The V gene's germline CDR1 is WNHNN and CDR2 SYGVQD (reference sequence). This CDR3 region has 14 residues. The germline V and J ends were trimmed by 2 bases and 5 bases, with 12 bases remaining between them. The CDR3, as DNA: TGCGCCAGCAGTGAGGGAAAAGGGATTGAGACCCAGTACTTC. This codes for CASSEGKGIETQYF.

The CDR3 coding sequence is TGTGCCAGCAGCGTAGGGGGGCTGGTTAATGAGCAGTTCTTC. Amino acids: CASSVGGLVNEQFF. The V gene is TRBV9, the J gene TRBJ2-1; a weak D match, TRBD1 (6 bases). The length of the CDR3 is 14 residues. CDR1 and CDR2 from the germline V gene are SGDLS and YYNGEE. V lost 0 bases to trimming and J lost 7 bases, with 11 bases between them.

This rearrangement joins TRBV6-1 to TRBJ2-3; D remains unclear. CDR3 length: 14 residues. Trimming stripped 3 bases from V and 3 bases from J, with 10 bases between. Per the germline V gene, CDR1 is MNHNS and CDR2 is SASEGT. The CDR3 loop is CASSDWAVTDTQYF. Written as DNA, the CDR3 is TGTGCCAGCAGTGATTGGGCGGTAACAGATACGCAGTATTTT.

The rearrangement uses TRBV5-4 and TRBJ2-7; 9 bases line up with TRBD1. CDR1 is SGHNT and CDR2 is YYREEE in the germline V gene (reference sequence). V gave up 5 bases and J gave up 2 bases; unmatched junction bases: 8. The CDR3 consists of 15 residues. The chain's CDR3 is CASRETGTGTYEQYF. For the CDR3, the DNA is TGTGCCAGCAGGGAGACAGGGACAGGGACCTACGAGCAGTACTTC.

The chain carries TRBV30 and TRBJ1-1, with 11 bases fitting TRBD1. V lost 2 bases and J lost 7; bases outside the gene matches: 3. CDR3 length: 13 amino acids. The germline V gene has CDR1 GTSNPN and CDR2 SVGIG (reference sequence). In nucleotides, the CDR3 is TGTGCCTGGAGTAGGACAGGGGGCTTTGAAGCTTTCTTT. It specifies CAWSRTGGFEAFF.

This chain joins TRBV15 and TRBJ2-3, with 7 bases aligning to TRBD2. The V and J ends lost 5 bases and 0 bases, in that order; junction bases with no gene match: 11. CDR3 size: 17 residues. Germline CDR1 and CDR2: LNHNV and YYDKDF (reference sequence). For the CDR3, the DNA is TGTGCCACCAGCCCCCAGGGAAGGCGGGGGAGCACAGATACGCAGTATTTT. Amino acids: CATSPQGRRGSTDTQYF.

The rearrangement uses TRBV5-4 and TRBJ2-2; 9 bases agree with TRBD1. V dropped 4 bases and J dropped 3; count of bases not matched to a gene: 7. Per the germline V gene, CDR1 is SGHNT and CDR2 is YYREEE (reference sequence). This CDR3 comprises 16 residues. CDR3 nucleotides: TGTGCCAGCAGCCTGGGACAGGGTGTTGACACCGGGGAGCTGTTTTTT. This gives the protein CASSLGQGVDTGELFF.

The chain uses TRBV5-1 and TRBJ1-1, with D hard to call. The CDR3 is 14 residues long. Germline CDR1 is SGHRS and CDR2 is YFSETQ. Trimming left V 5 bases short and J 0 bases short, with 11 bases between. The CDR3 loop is CASSEARMNTEAFF. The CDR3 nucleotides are TGCGCCAGCAGTGAGGCGCGTATGAACACTGAAGCTTTCTTT.

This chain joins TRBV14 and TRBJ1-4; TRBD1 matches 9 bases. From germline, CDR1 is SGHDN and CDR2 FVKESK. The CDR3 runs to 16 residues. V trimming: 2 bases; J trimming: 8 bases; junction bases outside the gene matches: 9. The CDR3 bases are TGTGCCAGCAGCCAAACCTACAGGGGGCGCGGGGAAAAACTGTTTTTT. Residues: CASSQTYRGRGEKLFF.